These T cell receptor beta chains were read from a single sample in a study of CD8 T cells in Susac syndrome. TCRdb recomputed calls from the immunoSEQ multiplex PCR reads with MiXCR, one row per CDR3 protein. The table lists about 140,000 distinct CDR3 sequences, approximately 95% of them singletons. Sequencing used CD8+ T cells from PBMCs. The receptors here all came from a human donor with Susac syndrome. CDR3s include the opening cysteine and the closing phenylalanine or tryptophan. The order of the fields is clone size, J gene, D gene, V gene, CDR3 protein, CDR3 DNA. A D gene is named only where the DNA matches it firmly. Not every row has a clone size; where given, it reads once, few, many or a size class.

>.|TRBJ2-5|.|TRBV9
CVSSEGPEGAETQYF
TGTGTCAGCAGCGAGGGCCCCGAAGGTGCGGAGACCCAGTACTTC
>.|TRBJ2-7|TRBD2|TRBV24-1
CATASGGTDPYEQYF
TGTGCCACCGCCTCGGGGGGGACGGATCCATACGAGCAGTACTTC
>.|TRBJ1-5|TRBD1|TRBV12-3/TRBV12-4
CASSVLQGVAQPQHF
TGTGCCAGCAGTGTCTTACAGGGGGTTGCTCAGCCCCAGCATTTT
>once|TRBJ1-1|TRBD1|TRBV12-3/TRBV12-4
CASSLAPLGGITEAFF
TGTGCCAGCAGTTTAGCCCCCCTAGGGGGCATCACTGAAGCTTTCTTT
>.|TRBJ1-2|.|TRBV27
CASSLSTGSYGYTF
TGTGCCAGCAGTTTATCAACGGGTAGCTATGGCTACACCTTC
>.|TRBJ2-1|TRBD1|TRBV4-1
CASSQAAQGEIGEPSYNEQFF
TGCGCCAGCAGCCAAGCCGCACAGGGGGAAATCGGGGAGCCCTCCTACAATGAGCAGTTCTTC
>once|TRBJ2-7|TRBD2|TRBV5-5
CASSSGTELAGGYHEQYF
TGTGCCAGCAGCTCCGGGACAGAACTAGCGGGAGGGTACCACGAGCAGTACTTC
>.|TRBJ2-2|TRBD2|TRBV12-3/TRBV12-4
CASSILAGLTGELFF
TGTGCCAGCAGTATACTAGCGGGCCTAACCGGGGAGCTGTTTTTT
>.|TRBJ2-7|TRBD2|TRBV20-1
CSAEGLGHYEQYF
TGCAGTGCGGAAGGACTAGGCCACTACGAGCAGTACTTC
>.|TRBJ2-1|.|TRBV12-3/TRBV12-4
CASSFDEQFF
TGTGCCAGCAGCTTTGATGAGCAGTTCTTC
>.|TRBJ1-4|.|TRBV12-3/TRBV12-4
CASTTAPEKLFF
TGTGCCAGCACAACCGCGCCGGAAAAACTGTTTTTT
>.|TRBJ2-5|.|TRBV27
CASSLSVSGQETQYF
TGTGCCAGCAGTTTATCGGTTTCGGGGCAAGAGACCCAGTACTTC
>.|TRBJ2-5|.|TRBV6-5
CASSYSTGEGAETQYF
TGTGCCAGCAGTTACTCGACAGGGGAGGGAGCAGAGACCCAGTACTTC
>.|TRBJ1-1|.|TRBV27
CASSPGTLNEAFF
TGTGCCAGCAGTCCAGGGACCCTGAATGAAGCTTTCTTT
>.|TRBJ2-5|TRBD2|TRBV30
CAWSVPRGALETQYF
TGTGCCTGGAGTGTACCGCGGGGGGCGCTTGAGACCCAGTACTTC
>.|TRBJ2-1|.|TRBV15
CATSSTRGFYNEQFF
TGTGCCACCAGCAGTACGCGCGGCTTTTACAATGAGCAGTTCTTC
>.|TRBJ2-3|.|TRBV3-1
CASNAGPSAPTQYF
TGTGCCAGCAACGCGGGACCTTCCGCCCCTACGCAGTATTTT
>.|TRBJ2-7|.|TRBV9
CASSPPAPYEQYF
TGTGCCAGCAGCCCTCCGGCCCCCTACGAGCAGTACTTC
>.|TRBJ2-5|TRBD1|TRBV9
CASSGQGAISTQYF
TGTGCCAGCAGCGGACAGGGGGCTATTTCGACCCAGTACTTC
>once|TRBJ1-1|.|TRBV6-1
CARGGYPGKAMNTEAFF
TGTGCCAGGGGGGGATACCCCGGTAAAGCGATGAACACTGAAGCTTTCTTT
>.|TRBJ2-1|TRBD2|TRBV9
CASDRGGDYNEQFF
TGTGCCTCGGATCGCGGGGGAGACTACAATGAGCAGTTCTTC
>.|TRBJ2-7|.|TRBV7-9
CASSPALGTKGEYEQYF
TGTGCCAGCAGCCCAGCACTAGGCACCAAGGGGGAGTACGAGCAGTACTTC
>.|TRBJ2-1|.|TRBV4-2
CASSQRDSYNEQFF
TGTGCCAGCAGCCAGCGTGACTCCTACAATGAGCAGTTCTTC
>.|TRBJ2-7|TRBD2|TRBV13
CASSHGLAYEQYF
TGTGCCAGCAGCCACGGACTAGCGTACGAGCAGTACTTC
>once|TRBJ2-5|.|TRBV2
CASRPSGAWETQYF
TGTGCCAGCAGGCCCTCGGGGGCATGGGAGACCCAGTACTTC